Listed here are 32 T cell receptor beta chains from one sample, sequenced in a study of blood T cells in healthy people across ages. With a J-beta primer mix and a sample-barcoded 5' primer, a second PCR ran roughly 6 to 11 cycles. TCRdb processed the 5' RACE reads anew with MiXCR; each CDR3 protein has one entry. The table lists some 1,800,000 distinct CDR3 sequences, more than 35% of them singletons, with about 21% in the top ten. The material sequenced was blood. These receptor sequences come from a human donor in good health.

This sequence joins TRBV7-9 and TRBJ2-7; 7 nucleotides agree with TRBD1. Looked up from germline, CDR1 is SEHNR and CDR2 is FQNEAQ (reference sequence). Germline trimming cut 3 bases from V and 3 bases from J; bases unmatched to any gene: 5. The CDR3 sequence is 14 residues long. For the CDR3, the DNA is TGTGCCAGCAGCTTCTACGACAGGGTCTACGAGCAGTACTTC. It codes for CASSFYDRVYEQYF.

This chain links TRBV7-9 with TRBJ1-1; the D gene is possibly TRBD1 (5 bases). The V end was cut by 1 base, the J end by 4 bases, with 10 bases between. CDR1 is SEHNR, CDR2 FQNEAQ, per germline (reference sequence). The CDR3 loop spans 14 amino acids. The CDR3 region has the DNA TGTGCCAGCAGCTTAGATAGAGGGGCCACTGAAGCTTTCTTT. Translation gives CASSLDRGATEAFF.

This clonotype was found a few times. The rearrangement joins TRBV12-3 or TRBV12-4 to TRBJ2-6; D not certain. Trimming removed 3 bases at V and 0 bases at J, with 6 bases between. The CDR3 spans 15 residues. This CDR3 is CASSFIASGANVLTF. The CDR3 DNA reads TGTGCCAGCAGTTTTATAGCCTCTGGGGCCAACGTCCTGACTTTC.

J is TRBJ2-3 and V is TRBV7-2; 8 bases are shared with TRBD2. The CDR3 has 15 amino acids. CDR1 SGHTA and CDR2 FQGNSA come from the germline V gene. J lost 5 bases, V lost 2 bases, and 6 bases had no gene match. This CDR3 is CASSLRGGVGDTQYF. CDR3 nucleotide sequence: TGTGCCAGCAGCTTACGGGGGGGCGTTGGAGATACGCAGTATTTT.

In this sample, this clonotype turned up many times. Compared with germline, one end of the junction differs, possibly owing to a read error. The gene calls are TRBV5-1 and TRBJ1-1; 9 bases align to TRBD1. The CDR3 is made up of 12 amino acids. Looked up from germline, CDR1 is SGHRS and CDR2 is YFSETQ. The CDR3 loop reads CASSSGQGEAFF. In nucleotides, the CDR3 is TGTGCCAGCAGCTCGGGACAGGGTGAAGCTTTCTTT.

The chain couples TRBV15 to TRBJ2-7, with D tentatively TRBD2 (6 bases). The CDR3 loop spans 15 amino acids. V dropped 1 base and J dropped 5 bases, with 15 bases sitting between them. Per germline, CDR1 LNHNV and CDR2 YYDKDF (reference sequence). CDR3 sequence: CATSRARGLVDEQYF. DNA of the CDR3: TGTGCCACCAGCAGAGCGAGGGGACTGGTCGACGAGCAGTACTTC.

The rearrangement joins TRBV29-1 to TRBJ1-2; D is perhaps TRBD1 (5 bases). This CDR3 region has 12 residues. CDR1 and CDR2 from the germline V gene are SQVTM and ANQGSEA. V dropped 3 bases and J dropped 4 bases, with 9 bases sitting between them. CDR3 amino acids: CSVEDTAYGYTF. The CDR3 DNA follows: TGCAGCGTTGAGGACACCGCCTATGGCTACACCTTC.

This clonotype has a single count. This chain connects TRBV6-5 to TRBJ2-7; D is tentatively TRBD1 or TRBD2 (5 bases each). V lost 6 bases, J lost 5 bases, and 20 bases lay in between. CDR3 size: 15 residues. Per the germline V gene, CDR1 is MNHEY and CDR2 is SVGAGI. In nucleotides, the CDR3 is TGTGCCAGCAGCCAAAACGTCGGGGCATGGGACGAGCAGTACTTC. Translated: CASSQNVGAWDEQYF.

This clonotype was seen a few times. This chain joins TRBV7-3 and TRBJ2-1, with D possibly matching TRBD1 (6 bases). The CDR3 has 13 amino acids. Germline loops: CDR1 SGHTA, CDR2 FQGTGA. V gave up 1 base and J gave up 10 bases, with 11 bases separating them. The CDR3 DNA reads TGTGCCAGCAGCTTAATAGGGGGTGGCGAGCAGTTCTTC. Translation: CASSLIGGGEQFF.

The V and J genes are TRBV19 and TRBJ1-5, with TRBD1 as a possible D gene (6 bases). Per germline, CDR1 LNHDA and CDR2 SQIVND (reference sequence). V shed 9 bases and J shed 6 bases, with 18 bases lying between them. The CDR3 extends over 14 amino acids. CDR3 in amino acids: CASRMGGGGQPQHF. CDR3 sequence (DNA): TGTGCCAGCCGAATGGGGGGCGGGGGTCAGCCCCAGCATTTT.

The chain combines TRBV4-2 with TRBJ2-2; D gene unclear. This CDR3 contains 16 residues. Germline V gene data show CDR1 as LGHNA and CDR2 as YNFKEQ. Trimming removed 2 bases at V and 4 bases at J, with 14 bases between. CDR3 bases: TGTGCCAGCAGCCAACAACGCCAGAGAGGCACCGGGGAGCTGTTTTTT. Amino acids: CASSQQRQRGTGELFF.

V is TRBV28 and J is TRBJ1-2, with D perhaps TRBD1 (6 bases). CDR1 and CDR2 (germline): MDHEN, SYDVKM. The germline V and J ends were trimmed by 6 bases and 8 bases, with 16 bases remaining between them. This CDR3 has 13 amino acids. The CDR3: CASRITGYDGYTF. DNA of the CDR3: TGTGCCAGCAGGATCACAGGGTATGACGGCTACACCTTC.

This clonotype was seen ten or more times. The chain is built from TRBV13 and TRBJ2-7; D is ambiguous. V lost 1 base and J lost 0, with 7 bases in between. Germline V gives CDR1 PRHDT, CDR2 FYEKMQ (reference sequence). The CDR3 runs 14 residues. CDR3 sequence (DNA): TGTGCCAGCAGCTTAGCCCTGGGCTCCTACGAGCAGTACTTC. Translating it yields CASSLALGSYEQYF.

The gene calls are TRBV28 and TRBJ2-7; D is unresolved. The V end lost 7 bases, the J end lost 3 bases, and 10 bases lay between the germline ends. CDR3 length: 12 amino acids. Germline CDR1 and CDR2: MDHEN and SYDVKM. CDR3 loop: CASKGNYYEQYF. CDR3 coding DNA: TGTGCCAGCAAGGGCAATTACTACGAGCAGTACTTC.

The rearrangement joins TRBV10-3 to TRBJ1-6; D possibly corresponds to TRBD1 (5 bases). The germline V and J ends were trimmed by 8 bases and 9 bases, with 14 bases remaining between them. The length of the CDR3 is 13 residues. CDR1 and CDR2 (germline): ENHRY, SYGVKD. The CDR3 bases are TGTGCCATCCAGGGTTCGGCAGGTTCACCCCTCCACTTT. Amino acid sequence: CAIQGSAGSPLHF.

This chain uses TRBV9 with TRBJ1-1, with no clear D. Germline lookup yields CDR1 SGDLS and CDR2 YYNGEE. Trimming pared 0 bases from V and 5 bases from J, leaving 14 bases between. The length of the CDR3 is 15 residues. CDR3 amino acids: CASSVEYRVGTEAFF. The CDR3 DNA reads TGTGCCAGCAGCGTAGAGTATAGGGTTGGGACTGAAGCTTTCTTT.

For this clonotype: The CDR3 does not end in the conserved phenylalanine or tryptophan, so this is likely a read error. The chain is built from TRBV25-1 and TRBJ2-7; D gene uncertain. The V gene lost 4 bases and the J gene lost 4 bases, with 14 bases spanning the gap. Germline V gene lookup returns CDR1 MGHDK and CDR2 SYGVNS. This CDR3 region has 14 residues. The CDR3 region is CASSVGPILYEQYL. The CDR3 bases are TGTGCCAGCAGTGTCGGCCCTATTCTTTACGAGCAGTACCTC.

This clonotype was found once. The chain employs TRBV7-9 and TRBJ1-2; D uncertain. The CDR3 length is 14 residues. V lost 8 bases, J lost 3 bases, and 16 bases lay in between. Looked up from germline, CDR1 is SEHNR and CDR2 is FQNEAQ (reference sequence). The CDR3 region is CASGAVPLDYGYTF. CDR3 DNA sequence: TGTGCCAGCGGAGCGGTCCCGCTCGACTATGGCTACACCTTC.

This clonotype was picked up a small number of times. Mismatch with germline at one junction end may stem from a read error. The rearrangement links TRBV7-7 to TRBJ2-3; 11 bases are a match to TRBD1. CDR3 length: 13 amino acids. The V gene's germline CDR1 is SSHAT and CDR2 FNYEAQ (reference sequence). The CDR3 protein is CASSPRTGGRLYF. CDR3 DNA sequence: TGTGCTAGCAGCCCCCGGACAGGGGGCCGACTGTATTTT. Full variable domain (rest looked up from reference TRBV7-7 and TRBJ2-3): GAGVSQSPRYKVTKRGQDVTLRCDPISSHATLYWYQQALGQGPEFLTYFNYEAQPDKSGLPSDRFSAERPEGSISTLTIQRTEQRDSAMYRCASSPRTGGRLYFGPGTRLTVL.

This clonotype was seen a few times. The rearrangement uses TRBV24-1 and TRBJ2-5; tentative D call: TRBD1 (5 bases). Germline CDR1 is KGHDR and CDR2 is SFDVKD. V shed 5 bases and J shed 4 bases, with 16 bases lying between them. The CDR3 runs 15 residues. CDR3 protein: CATSGTRGSGETQYF. In DNA, the CDR3 is TGTGCCACCAGTGGTACAAGGGGATCCGGAGAGACCCAGTACTTC.

The V and J genes are TRBV6-5 and TRBJ1-1; D is unclear. The V end lost 2 bases, the J end lost 5 bases, and 9 bases lay between the germline ends. The CDR3 covers 13 residues. The germline V gene has CDR1 MNHEY and CDR2 SVGAGI. The CDR3 here is CASSYGMRTEAFF. DNA of the CDR3: TGTGCCAGCAGTTACGGGATGAGGACTGAAGCTTTCTTT.

This clonotype was found a few times. The chain has TRBV7-2 and TRBJ1-2; D is perhaps TRBD1 (6 bases). Germline V gene sequence: CDR1 SGHTA, CDR2 FQGNSA. V was pared by 3 bases and J by 1 base, with 9 bases between. CDR3 length equals 14 residues. CDR3 residues: CASSFSQGNYGYTF. The CDR3 nucleotides read TGTGCCAGCAGCTTTTCACAGGGTAACTATGGCTACACCTTC. The entire variable domain, with the rest obtained from reference TRBV7-2 and TRBJ1-2, is as follows: GAGVSQSPSNKVTEKGKDVELRCDPISGHTALYWYRQSLGQGLEFLIYFQGNSAPDKSGLPSDRFSAERTGGSVSTLTIQRTQQEDSAVYLCASSFSQGNYGYTFGSGTRLTVV.

This clonotype was observed a handful of times. The chain employs TRBV7-2 and TRBJ2-1; D is undetermined. CDR1 and CDR2 (germline): SGHTA, FQGNSA. This CDR3 spans 15 amino acids. Between the trimmed V and J ends, which lost 5 bases and 4 bases, there was a span of 15 bases. The CDR3 protein is CASSPPSRPYNEQFF. DNA for the CDR3: TGTGCCAGCAGCCCTCCTTCGAGGCCTTACAATGAGCAGTTCTTC.

The genes are TRBV25-1 and TRBJ1-2; D remains unclear. The V gene's germline CDR1 is MGHDK and CDR2 SYGVNS. V lost 4 bases, J lost 4 bases, and 19 bases lay in between. The CDR3 spans 16 residues. CDR3 residues: CASSAAGSLLLYGYTF. The CDR3 DNA follows: TGTGCCAGCAGTGCGGCAGGCTCACTCCTACTCTATGGCTACACCTTC.

The V call is TRBV6-5, the J call TRBJ1-2; no firm D call. The CDR3 totals 15 residues. Germline loops: CDR1 MNHEY, CDR2 SVGAGI. Trimming took 2 bases from V and 3 from J, leaving 13 bases between them. The CDR3 loop reads CASSYRADMHYGYTF. The CDR3 DNA follows: TGTGCCAGCAGTTACCGGGCCGACATGCACTATGGCTACACCTTC.

This clonotype turned up a few times. The rearrangement joins TRBV9 to TRBJ1-2; D gene uncertain. Germline CDR1 is SGDLS and CDR2 is YYNGEE. This CDR3 contains 14 residues. Trimming removed 6 bases from V and 0 bases from J, with 12 bases in between. The CDR3 protein is CASTIIDTNYGYTF. In DNA, the CDR3 is TGTGCCAGCACCATTATCGACACTAACTATGGCTACACCTTC.

This chain links TRBV18 with TRBJ2-4; D gene ambiguous. CDR3 length: 16 residues. Per germline, CDR1 KGHSH and CDR2 LQKENI. The V end lost 3 bases, the J end lost 1 base, and 13 bases lay between the germline ends. The CDR3 region is CASSPVRTLAKNIQYF. The CDR3 DNA reads as TGTGCCAGCTCACCTGTCCGAACCTTGGCCAAAAACATTCAGTACTTC.

This clonotype has only a few counts. The genes are TRBV5-1 and TRBJ1-2, with 8 bases matching TRBD1. The trim removed 6 bases at V and 5 bases at J, leaving 6 bases unmatched. Germline-derived CDR1 and CDR2 are SGHRS and YFSETQ. This CDR3 has 13 amino acids. The DNA for the CDR3 is TGCGCCAGCAACAAACAGGGGGGATATGGCTACACCTTC. Translating it yields CASNKQGGYGYTF.

The chain employs TRBV6-5 and TRBJ1-2; perhaps TRBD1 as D (6 bases). The CDR3 consists of 14 residues. V lost 0 bases to trimming and J lost 12 bases, with 17 bases between them. Germline loops: CDR1 MNHEY, CDR2 SVGAGI. CDR3 sequence reads: CASSYSMRDKINTF. Written as DNA, the CDR3 is TGTGCCAGCAGTTACTCGATGCGGGACAAAATAAACACCTTC.

The chain joins TRBV4-3 to TRBJ1-1, with 10 bases fitting TRBD1. In germline, CDR1 is LGHNA, CDR2 YSLEER. After removal of 6 bases from V and 6 bases from J, the junction contained 10 bases not matched to a gene. The CDR3 is made up of 15 amino acids. The CDR3 sequence: CASRDFGTGEAEAFF. The CDR3 DNA reads TGCGCCAGCAGAGACTTCGGGACAGGGGAGGCTGAAGCTTTCTTT.

The chain combines TRBV28 with TRBJ1-1, with TRBD1 matching over 7 bases. The trim removed 1 base at V and 4 bases at J, leaving 12 bases unmatched. CDR3 length: 17 residues. Germline CDR1 is MDHEN and CDR2 is SYDVKM. In DNA form, the CDR3 reads TGTGCCAGCAGTTTATTGAGACAGGGCCCGGCGGGCACTGAAGCTTTCTTT. It encodes CASSLLRQGPAGTEAFF.

The J gene is TRBJ2-1, the V gene TRBV12-3 or TRBV12-4; D might be TRBD1 (6 bases). The CDR3 has 13 amino acids. Trimming pared 6 bases from V and 10 bases from J, leaving 16 bases between. The CDR3 sequence: CASSGQRAIEQFF. For the CDR3, the DNA is TGTGCCAGCAGCGGACAGAGGGCGATCGAGCAGTTCTTC.